This paragraph covers one T cell receptor beta chain sequence. Trimming removed 2 bases from V and 0 bases from J, with 11 bases in between. Germline CDR1 and CDR2: GTSNPN and SVGIG (reference sequence). The CDR3 covers 15 residues. The data were obtained in a study of blood T cell repertoires in COVID-19. Study-level background: The samples span acute and convalescent COVID-19 from the United States, Italy and Spain.

In the authors' methods: Reference gene primer amplification in the assay estimated nucleated cell counts. Method: immunoSEQ multiplex PCR; TCRdb's copy keeps in-frame clones and lacks some. From that table come the V and J calls and clone size; the DNA was used to work out D and trimming. Of about 250,000 clones in the sample, roughly 85% were seen once. This clonotype was sampled from a man between 50 and 59 years old with active or convalescent COVID-19. The sample was peripheral blood. The chain employs TRBV30 and TRBJ1-5; a weak D match, TRBD1 (6 bases). The CDR3, as DNA: TGTGCCTGGAGTAGGGGGTCCGGTAGCAATCAGCCCCAGCATTTT. It is translated as CAWSRGSGSNQPQHF.